This T cell receptor (beta chain) is drawn from a study of control samples from healthy donors and cancer patients (TCRdb year 2020). V is clipped by 6 bases and J by 7 bases, and the sequence between their germline boundaries is 16 bases long. CDR1 and CDR2 are drawn from the germline V gene: SNHLY, FYNNEI. Taken from cysteine to phenylalanine, the CDR3 has 14 residues. Only the CDR3 portion is preserved as DNA: 42 bases, with reading frame beginning at the first base. To prepare the library, the immunoSEQ multiplex PCR assay was applied. TCRdb took over this immuneACCESS table, retaining in-frame rearrangements with V and J assigned. Such tables are incomplete; in checked studies, under half of the missing clones stem from an unresolved V gene, and the remainder is unexplained. The sample data list around 120,000 clones, and 90% to 95% of these were observed just once. The ten largest clones add up to 1.7% of the sample.

Notes on this clone: Its binding antigen is unknown. Per-base quality was not reported, and no clone a single base away is much larger than it.

The TCR originated in a man aged 50 or older with head and neck cancer. The chain links TRBV2 with TRBJ1-5; perhaps TRBD1 is the D gene, with 6 bases matching. Sequenced material: PBMCs. CDR3 sequence: CASRITGRGQPQHF. The DNA sequence is as follows: TGTGCCAGCAGGATCACAGGGAGAGGGCAGCCCCAGCATTTT.